This T cell receptor beta chain was captured by sequencing in a study of vaccination and CD4 T cells after COVID-19. The wider study: Control cultures received a CEFX pool, an HIV-1 Nef pool, or no peptide.

Researchers used the Oncomine TCR Beta short-read assay to sequence DNA from cultured CD4+ T cells. Each CDR3 protein is one row after TCRdb ran MiXCR on the PCR reads. Among 8,500 to 14,000 distinct CDR3 sequences listed, roughly 47% were seen once. A word on this clonotype: What it binds is unknown.

Indicated treatment: 10-day PBMC culture with coronavirus spike peptide pools or control peptides (ViraFEST assay). Expansion of antigen-specific T cells with peptide pools by ViraFEST preceded sequencing of TCRs. This clonotype was sampled from a human donor who had recovered from COVID-19. Sequenced input: CD4+ T cells from blood, cultured in vitro.

This CDR3 reads CASSPRMNTEAFF. CDR3 nucleotide sequence: TGTGCCAGCTCACCGAGGATGAACACTGAAGCTTTCTTT. The J gene is TRBJ1-1, the V gene TRBV18; no clear D gene. The CDR3 totals 13 residues. V was pared by 3 bases and J by 0 bases, with 5 bases between. The germline V gene has CDR1 KGHSH and CDR2 LQKENI.